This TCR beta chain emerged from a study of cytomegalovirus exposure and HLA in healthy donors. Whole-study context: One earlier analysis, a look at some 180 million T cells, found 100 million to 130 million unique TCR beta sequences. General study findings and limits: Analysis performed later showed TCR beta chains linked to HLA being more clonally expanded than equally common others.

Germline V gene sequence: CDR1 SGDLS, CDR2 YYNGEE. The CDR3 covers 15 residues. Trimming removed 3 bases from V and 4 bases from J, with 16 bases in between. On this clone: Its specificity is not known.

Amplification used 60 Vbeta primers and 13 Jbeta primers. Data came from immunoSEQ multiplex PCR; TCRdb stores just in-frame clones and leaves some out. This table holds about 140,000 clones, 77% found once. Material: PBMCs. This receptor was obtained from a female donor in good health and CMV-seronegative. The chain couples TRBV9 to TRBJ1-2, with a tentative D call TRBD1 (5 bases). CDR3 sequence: CASSEDNQPLYGYTF. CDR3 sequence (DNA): TGTGCCAGCAGCGAGGACAACCAACCTCTCTATGGCTACACCTTC.